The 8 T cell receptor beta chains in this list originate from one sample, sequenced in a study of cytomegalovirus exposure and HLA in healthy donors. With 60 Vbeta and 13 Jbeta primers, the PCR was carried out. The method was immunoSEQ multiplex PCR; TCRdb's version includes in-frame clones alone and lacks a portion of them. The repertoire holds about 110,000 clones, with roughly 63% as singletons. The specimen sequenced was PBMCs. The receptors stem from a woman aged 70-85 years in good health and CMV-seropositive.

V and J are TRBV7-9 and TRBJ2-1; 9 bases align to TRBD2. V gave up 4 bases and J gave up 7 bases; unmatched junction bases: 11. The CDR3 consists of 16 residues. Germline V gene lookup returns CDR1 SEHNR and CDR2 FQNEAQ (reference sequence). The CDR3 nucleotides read TGTGCCAGCAGCTCCACTATTGCGGGGGGGGTAAATGAGCAGTTCTTC. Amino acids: CASSSTIAGGVNEQFF.

As DNA, the CDR3 is TGTGCCAGCAGGATGACAGGGGTCACGCGGGGCTACACCTTC. As protein: CASRMTGVTRGYTF. V is TRBV28 and J is TRBJ1-2; 8 nucleotides agree with TRBD1. V lost 6 bases to trimming and J lost 8 bases; unmatched junction nucleotides: 11. This CDR3 spans 14 amino acids. Germline-derived CDR1 and CDR2 are MDHEN and SYDVKM.

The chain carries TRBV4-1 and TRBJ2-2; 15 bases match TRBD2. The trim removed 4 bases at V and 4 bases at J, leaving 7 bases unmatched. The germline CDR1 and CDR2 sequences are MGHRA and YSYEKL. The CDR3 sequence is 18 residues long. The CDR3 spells CASSPRTSGGAGTGELFF. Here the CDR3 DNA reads TGCGCCAGCAGCCCCCGGACTAGCGGGGGGGCGGGCACCGGGGAGCTGTTTTTT.

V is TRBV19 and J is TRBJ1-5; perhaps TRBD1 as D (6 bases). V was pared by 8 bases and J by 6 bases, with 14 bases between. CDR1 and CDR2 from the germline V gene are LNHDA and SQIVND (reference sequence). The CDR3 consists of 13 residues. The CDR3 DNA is TGTGCCAGTCACAGGGAAAGGAGTCAGCCCCAGCATTTT. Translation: CASHRERSQPQHF.

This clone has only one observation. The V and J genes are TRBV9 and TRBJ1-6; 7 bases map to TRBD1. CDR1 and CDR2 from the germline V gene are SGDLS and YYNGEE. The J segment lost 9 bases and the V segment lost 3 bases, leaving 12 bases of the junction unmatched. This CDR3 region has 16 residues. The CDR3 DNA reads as TGTGCCAGCAGCGCCGCCCGGACAGGAACCCCTTCACCCCTCCACTTT. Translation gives CASSAARTGTPSPLHF.

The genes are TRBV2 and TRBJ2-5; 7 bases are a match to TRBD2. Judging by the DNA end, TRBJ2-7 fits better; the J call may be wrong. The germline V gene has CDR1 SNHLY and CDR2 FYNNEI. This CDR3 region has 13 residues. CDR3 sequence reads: CASRTGGIYEQYF. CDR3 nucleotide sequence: TGTGCCAGCAGAACGGGAGGCATCTACGAGCAGTACTTC.

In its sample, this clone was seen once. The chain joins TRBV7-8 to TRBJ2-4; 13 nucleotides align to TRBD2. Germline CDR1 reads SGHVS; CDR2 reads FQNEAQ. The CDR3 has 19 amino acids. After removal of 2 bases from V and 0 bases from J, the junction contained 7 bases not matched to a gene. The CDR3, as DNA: TGTGCCAGCAGCTTATTCGGGACTAGCGGGGACATAGCCAAAAACATTCAGTACTTC. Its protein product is CASSLFGTSGDIAKNIQYF.

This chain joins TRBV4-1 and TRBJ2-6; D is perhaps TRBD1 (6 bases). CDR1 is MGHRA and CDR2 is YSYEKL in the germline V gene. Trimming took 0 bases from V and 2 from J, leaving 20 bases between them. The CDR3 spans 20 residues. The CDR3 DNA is TGCGCCAGCAGCCAAGAGTCAGGGGTGGTCCTTACTGCTGGGGCCAACGTCCTGACTTTC. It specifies CASSQESGVVLTAGANVLTF.